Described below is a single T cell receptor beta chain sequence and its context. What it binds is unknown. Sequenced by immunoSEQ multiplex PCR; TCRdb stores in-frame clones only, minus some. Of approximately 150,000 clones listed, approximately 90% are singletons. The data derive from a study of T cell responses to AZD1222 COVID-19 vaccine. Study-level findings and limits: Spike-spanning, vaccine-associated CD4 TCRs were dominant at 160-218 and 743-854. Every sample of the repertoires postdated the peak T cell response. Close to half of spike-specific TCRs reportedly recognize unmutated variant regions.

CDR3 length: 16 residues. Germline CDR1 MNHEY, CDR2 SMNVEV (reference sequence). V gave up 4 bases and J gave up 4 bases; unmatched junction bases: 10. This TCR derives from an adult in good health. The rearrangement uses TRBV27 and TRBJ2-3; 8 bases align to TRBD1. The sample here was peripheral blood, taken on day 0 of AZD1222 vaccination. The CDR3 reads CASSSSETGVSDTQYF. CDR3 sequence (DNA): TGTGCCAGCAGTTCATCCGAGACAGGGGTGTCAGATACGCAGTATTTT.